A single sample is the source of the 9 T cell receptor beta chains below, sequenced in a study of T-cell memory formation after mild COVID-19 (dated by TCRdb to about 2021). The library was built by means of 5' RACE. Sequencing took place on an Illumina NovaSeq 6000. Through fastp at Q25 and MiXCR, TCRdb rebuilt clones from the public reads, retaining in-frame beta chains. Every entry covers one CDR3 protein and lists the most common genes and DNA from its rows. This sample holds about 400,000 distinct CDR3 sequences; 16% were observed only once. The ten largest make up under 25% of the sample. The specimen sequenced was PBMCs or a T cell subset sorted from them (not recorded which). The receptor source for this set is a man younger than 35 who had mild COVID-19 (a few samples of this study predate the infection). The sample titles of this study are shuffled in the database, so cell type and time point are left out; the donor was told from shared clones.

This clonotype was counted a few times. This chain links TRBV4-2 with TRBJ2-1; weak D call: TRBD2 (6 bases). V lost 0 bases and J 15 bases, leaving 21 bases between the germline ends. The CDR3 has 15 residues. Germline-derived CDR1 and CDR2 are LGHNA and YNFKEQ. CDR3 nucleotides: TGTGCCAGCAGCCAAGATCCGACTAGTTGGAGGGGTGCGTTCTTC. This codes for CASSQDPTSWRGAFF.

This clonotype was counted once. This chain connects TRBV27 to TRBJ2-7; TRBD1 might be the D (6 bases). Trimming took 6 bases from V and 5 from J, leaving 20 bases between them. The CDR3 totals 15 residues. The germline CDR1 and CDR2 sequences are MNHEY and SMNVEV (reference sequence). The CDR3 nucleotides read TGTGCCAGCAGAAACCTACAGGGCTTTGGGGACGAGCAGTACGTC. It yields the protein CASRNLQGFGDEQYV.

This clonotype was found a few times. The chain recombines TRBV7-9 with TRBJ1-6; no clear D gene. The CDR3 is 12 residues long. The germline gives CDR1 SEHNR, CDR2 FQNEAQ (reference sequence). V was trimmed by 2 bases and J by 9 bases, leaving 5 bases between them. This CDR3 is CASSLMASPLHF. The CDR3 nucleotides are TGTGCCAGCAGCTTAATGGCTTCACCCCTCCACTTT.

Many counts were recorded for this clonotype. The chain combines TRBV29-1 with TRBJ2-7; D call uncertain. CDR1 is SQVTM, CDR2 ANQGSEA, per germline. V lost 6 bases and J 0 bases, leaving 18 bases between the germline ends. CDR3 length: 15 residues. CDR3 sequence reads: CSVKEIDTDSYEQYF. CDR3 nucleotides: TGCAGCGTCAAGGAAATCGACACCGACTCCTACGAGCAGTACTTC.

In nucleotides, the CDR3 is TGTGCCAGCAGTTACCGACCCTCCGGGACCCACACCGGGGAGCTGTTTTTT. Amino acid sequence: CASSYRPSGTHTGELFF. The chain links TRBV6-5 to TRBJ2-2, with D perhaps given as TRBD1 or TRBD2 (5 bases each). Germline lookup yields CDR1 MNHEY and CDR2 SVGAGI. The V end was cut by 2 bases, the J end by 3 bases, with 16 bases between. This CDR3 has 17 residues.

J is TRBJ1-2 and V is TRBV7-3; 11 bases are a match to TRBD1. Germline assignment: CDR1 SGHTA and CDR2 FQGTGA. J lost 6 bases, V lost 5 bases, and 8 bases had no gene match. The CDR3 is 15 residues long. The CDR3 region is CASSPGQGAQNGYTF. CDR3 bases: TGTGCCAGCAGCCCCGGACAGGGGGCGCAGAATGGCTACACCTTC.

The J gene is TRBJ2-1, the V gene TRBV6-5; TRBD2 matches at 7 bases. This CDR3 spans 13 amino acids. With 2 bases clipped from V and 10 bases from J, the junction kept 5 bases outside the gene matches. Germline V lookup: CDR1 MNHEY, CDR2 SVGAGI. For the CDR3, the DNA is TGTGCCAGCAGTTACGCAATGGGGGGGGAGCAGTTCTTC. It is translated as CASSYAMGGEQFF.

This clonotype was found a few times. This chain joins TRBV6-2 or TRBV6-3 and TRBJ2-7; a weak D match, TRBD2 (5 bases). V shed 4 bases and J shed 3 bases, with 16 bases lying between them. The CDR3 is 15 residues long. The germline gives CDR1 MNHEY, CDR2 SVGEGT. The CDR3 DNA sequence: TGTGCCAGCAGTTCCGGACGGGAAAAGAACTACGAGCAGTACTTC. Protein product: CASSSGREKNYEQYF.

This chain joins TRBV4-3 and TRBJ1-5, with TRBD1 matching over 7 bases. The CDR3 is 15 amino acids. CDR1 LGHNA and CDR2 YSLEER come from the germline V gene. With 0 bases clipped from V and 5 bases from J, the junction kept 4 bases outside the gene matches. For the CDR3, the DNA is TGCGCCAGCAGCCAAGAGCAGGGGGTTTATCAGCCCCAGCATTTT. As protein: CASSQEQGVYQPQHF.